The 27 T cell receptor beta chains given below trace back to one sample, sequenced in a study of PD-L1 blockade in urothelial cancer. Only in-frame clones appear in the TCRdb table, and some are missing; sequencing was by immunoSEQ multiplex PCR. Seen here are about 52,000 clones, over 70% observed once, and the top ten hold approximately 6%. The sequencing used PBMCs, collected around atezolizumab (anti-PD-L1) treatment. The source of these receptors is a man in his forties with urothelial cancer.

This clone was detected a few times. The gene calls are TRBV19 and TRBJ1-4; 10 nucleotides line up with TRBD1. The trim removed 8 bases at V and 7 bases at J, leaving 7 bases unmatched. Germline values: CDR1 LNHDA, CDR2 SQIVND (reference sequence). This CDR3 has 14 residues. The CDR3 here is CASRPRTGGEKLFF. DNA of the CDR3: TGTGCCAGTCGACCTCGGACAGGGGGTGAAAAACTGTTTTTT. The entire variable domain, with the rest obtained from reference TRBV19 and TRBJ1-4, is as follows: DGGITQSPKYLFRKEGQNVTLSCEQNLNHDAMYWYRQDPGQGLRLIYYSQIVNDFQKGDIAEGYSVSREKKESFPLTVTSAQKNPTAFYLCASRPRTGGEKLFFGSGTQLSVL.

The chain couples TRBV11-2 to TRBJ2-7, with 10 bases identical to TRBD2. V was clipped by 0 bases and J by 7 bases; unmatched bases: 15. CDR3 size: 18 residues. The germline V gene encodes CDR1 SGHAT and CDR2 FQNNGV. DNA for the CDR3: TGTGCCAGCAGCTTAGAGAGAGGAGCTAGCGGGAGCCTAGGGGAGCAGTACTTC. Its protein is CASSLERGASGSLGEQYF.

The chain is built from TRBV27 and TRBJ2-7; possibly TRBD1 for D (6 bases). The germline V and J ends were trimmed by 6 bases and 2 bases, with 11 bases remaining between them. The CDR3 covers 13 residues. Looked up from germline, CDR1 is MNHEY and CDR2 is SMNVEV (reference sequence). This CDR3 reads CASRTGETYEQYF. For the CDR3, the DNA is TGTGCCAGCAGGACAGGTGAAACCTACGAGCAGTACTTC.

The chain joins TRBV27 to TRBJ1-2; TRBD1 matches 7 bases. Germline CDR1 is MNHEY and CDR2 is SMNVEV (reference sequence). After removal of 8 bases from V and 4 bases from J, the junction contained 4 bases not matched to a gene. The CDR3 runs 12 residues. CDR3 nucleotide sequence: TGTGCCAGCCGGGACAGAGCCTATGGCTACACCTTC. Translation: CASRDRAYGYTF.

The V and J genes are TRBV5-4 and TRBJ1-1; D remains ambiguous. Trimming removed 6 bases from V and 4 bases from J, with 16 bases in between. Germline V CDR1 and CDR2: SGHNT, YYREEE (reference sequence). The CDR3 is 14 amino acids. The CDR3 sequence: CASKWLGRSTEAFF. CDR3 bases: TGTGCCAGCAAATGGTTAGGGAGGAGCACTGAAGCTTTCTTT.

The rearrangement uses TRBV19 and TRBJ1-2; TRBD1 is a possible D gene (6 bases). The CDR3 spans 13 residues. Trimming took 2 bases from V and 4 from J, leaving 8 bases between them. The germline gives CDR1 LNHDA, CDR2 SQIVND (reference sequence). CDR3 loop: CASSITGSYGYTF. CDR3 coding DNA: TGTGCCAGTAGTATAACAGGGAGCTATGGCTACACCTTC.

The CDR3 loop reads CASSPTFSKYNEQFF. The DNA for the CDR3 is TGTGCCAGCAGCCCGACCTTTAGCAAGTACAATGAGCAGTTCTTC. The chain recombines TRBV5-6 with TRBJ2-1, with D uncertain. Per the germline V gene, CDR1 is SGHDT and CDR2 is YYEEEE. Trimming removed 4 bases from V and 4 bases from J, with 15 bases in between. This CDR3 has 15 residues.

The rearrangement links TRBV4-2 to TRBJ1-5; 10 bases fit TRBD1. The CDR3 is 16 amino acids. V was pared by 3 bases and J by 8 bases, with 10 bases of the junction left unmatched. Germline CDR1 LGHNA, CDR2 YNFKEQ. In nucleotides, the CDR3 is TGTGCCAGCAGCCAGGGATTGACAGGGGGCGCAGAGCCCCAGCATTTT. Its translation is CASSQGLTGGAEPQHF.

The chain recombines TRBV7-9 with TRBJ2-7; 9 bases match TRBD2. Germline CDR1 reads SEHNR; CDR2 reads FQNEAQ (reference sequence). The CDR3 length is 13 residues. With V trimmed by 4 bases and J by 5 bases, 3 bases remained unmatched. CDR3 loop: CASSSGGRDEQYF. Here the CDR3 DNA reads TGTGCCAGCAGCTCCGGCGGGAGGGACGAGCAGTACTTC.

The chain recombines TRBV7-9 with TRBJ1-1; D is ambiguous. Trimming took 5 bases from V and 2 from J, leaving 18 bases between them. CDR3 length: 16 residues. The germline V gene has CDR1 SEHNR and CDR2 FQNEAQ (reference sequence). The CDR3 DNA reads as TGTGCCAGCAGCGCCGGGGTTGGGGTAAGAAACACTGAAGCTTTCTTT. Its protein is CASSAGVGVRNTEAFF.

V usage is TRBV10-3 and J usage is TRBJ2-7; 13 positions match TRBD2. The germline V gene has CDR1 ENHRY and CDR2 SYGVKD. Losses at the gene ends were 3 bases for V and 4 bases for J; bases not matched to a gene: 3. This CDR3 has 15 residues. The CDR3 here is CAISDRLAGGYEQYF. CDR3 nucleotides: TGTGCCATCAGTGATAGACTAGCGGGAGGTTACGAGCAGTACTTC.

The chain recombines TRBV5-1 with TRBJ2-7; 7 bases line up with TRBD1. The germline CDR1 and CDR2 sequences are SGHRS and YFSETQ. Trimming took 5 bases from V and 7 from J; bases not matched to a gene: 9. This CDR3 has 13 residues. CDR3 nucleotides: TGCGCCAGCAGTCAGACAGGGTTAGGGGAGCAGTACTTC. It encodes CASSQTGLGEQYF.

Only a few counts were recorded for this clone. The chain has TRBV28 and TRBJ1-5; 7 positions match TRBD1. Germline V lookup: CDR1 MDHEN, CDR2 SYDVKM. CDR3 length equals 13 residues. V was pared by 6 bases and J by 7 bases, with 6 bases of the junction left unmatched. CDR3 region: CASSSQGIQPQHF. The CDR3 DNA follows: TGTGCCAGCAGCTCACAGGGGATCCAGCCCCAGCATTTT.

The genes are TRBV7-9 and TRBJ2-5, with TRBD1 as a possible D gene (6 bases). This CDR3 comprises 14 residues. V was clipped by 3 bases and J by 0 bases, with 8 bases between them. CDR1 is SEHNR and CDR2 is FQNEAQ in the germline V gene (reference sequence). This CDR3 reads CASSFGDNQETQYF. For the CDR3, the DNA is TGTGCCAGCAGCTTCGGGGACAACCAAGAGACCCAGTACTTC.

The chain links TRBV18 to TRBJ2-3; 9 positions match TRBD2. The germline CDR1 and CDR2 sequences are KGHSH and LQKENI. Trimming took 2 bases from V and 5 from J; bases not matched to a gene: 11. The CDR3 loop spans 17 amino acids. CDR3 in DNA: TGTGCCAGCTCACCAAATATTCTAGCGGGGCCGGGAGATACGCAGTATTTT. Translating gives CASSPNILAGPGDTQYF.

V is TRBV29-1 and J is TRBJ2-3, with TRBD2 identical over 16 bases. The CDR3 sequence is 17 residues long. The germline gives CDR1 SQVTM, CDR2 ANQGSEA. With V trimmed by 3 bases and J by 3 bases, 6 bases remained unmatched. CDR3 region: CSVDEGTSGGETDTQYF. In nucleotides, the CDR3 is TGCAGCGTTGACGAGGGGACTAGCGGGGGGGAGACAGATACGCAGTATTTT.

The rearrangement uses TRBV9 and TRBJ2-3; D may be TRBD1 (6 bases). Trimming shortened V by 3 bases and J by 0 bases, and 8 bases separated the two germline ends. The CDR3 consists of 14 residues. CDR1 and CDR2 from the germline V gene are SGDLS and YYNGEE. The CDR3 bases are TGTGCCAGCAGCGGACAGGCTAGCACAGATACGCAGTATTTT. Protein: CASSGQASTDTQYF.

The chain combines TRBV13 with TRBJ2-4; 8 bases fit TRBD2. This CDR3 comprises 15 residues. J was trimmed by 4 bases and V by 0 bases; bases with no gene match: 2. Germline CDR1 and CDR2: PRHDT and FYEKMQ (reference sequence). The CDR3 DNA is TGTGCCAGCAGCTTAGGGACTAGCGAAAAAAACATTCAGTACTTC. Translated, it gives CASSLGTSEKNIQYF. Variable domain in full (rest from reference TRBV13 and TRBJ2-4): AAGVIQSPRHLIKEKRETATLKCYPIPRHDTVYWYQQGPGQDPQFLISFYEKMQSDKGSIPDRFSAQQFSDYHSELNMSSLELGDSALYFCASSLGTSEKNIQYFGAGTRLSVL.

V usage is TRBV2 and J usage is TRBJ2-3, with 9 bases matching TRBD2. Germline V gene lookup returns CDR1 SNHLY and CDR2 FYNNEI. Trimming took 4 bases from V and 2 from J; bases not matched to a gene: 10. This CDR3 contains 17 residues. The DNA of the CDR3 is TGTGCCAGCAGTGGATGGCGGGAGGGAACCGACACAGATACGCAGTATTTT. This encodes CASSGWREGTDTDTQYF.

In the case of this clone: Other DNA sequences in this sample translate to the same CDR3. The rearrangement links TRBV4-1 to TRBJ2-5, with 12 bases identical to TRBD2. V trimming: 1 base; J trimming: 3 bases; junction bases outside the gene matches: 0. CDR3 length equals 15 residues. Germline CDR1 and CDR2: MGHRA and YSYEKL. CDR3 bases: TGCGCCAGCAGCCAAGGACTAGCGGGAGAAGAGACCCAGTACTTC. Translation: CASSQGLAGEETQYF.

As to this clone: At one of its ends the junction is not consistent with the germline gene, which may arise from a read error. In DNA, the CDR3 is TGTACCAGCAGTCGCCGTGAAGGGGGCGCCTACGAGCAGTACTTC. Encoded protein: CTSSRREGGAYEQYF. The V call is TRBV6-5, the J call TRBJ2-7, with 7 nucleotides matching TRBD1. Looked up from germline, CDR1 is MNHEY and CDR2 is SVGAGI. The CDR3 is 15 residues long.

V usage is TRBV7-3 and J usage is TRBJ1-1, with D perhaps TRBD1 (5 bases). V was trimmed by 0 bases and J by 4 bases, leaving 12 bases between them. The CDR3 is made up of 15 amino acids. Looked up from germline, CDR1 is SGHTA and CDR2 is FQGTGA. CDR3 nucleotide sequence: TGTGCCAGCAGCTTAACGGCGACGGGGGGCACTGAAGCTTTCTTT. Encoded protein: CASSLTATGGTEAFF.

This clone was detected only a few times. The CDR3, as DNA: TGTGCCAGCAGCCCCTTGGGGGGGGCGGTCTCCTACACCTTC. Translating gives CASSPLGGAVSYTF. The gene calls are TRBV28 and TRBJ1-2; D perhaps matches TRBD1 (6 bases). Germline V CDR1 and CDR2: MDHEN, SYDVKM. This CDR3 comprises 14 residues. V was trimmed by 6 bases and J by 10 bases, leaving 21 bases between them.

The chain is built from TRBV29-1 and TRBJ2-5, with D maybe TRBD2 (5 bases). The V end lost 3 bases, the J end lost 9 bases, and 14 bases lay between the germline ends. The CDR3 is made up of 12 amino acids. Germline lookup yields CDR1 SQVTM and CDR2 ANQGSEA. This CDR3 is CSVDPPTRAQYF. The CDR3 nucleotides read TGCAGCGTTGATCCTCCTACGAGGGCCCAGTACTTC.

The chain uses TRBV5-1 and TRBJ2-1; 8 bases are a match to TRBD2. The CDR3 covers 15 residues. CDR1 is SGHRS, CDR2 YFSETQ, per germline. J was trimmed by 15 bases and V by 0 bases; bases with no gene match: 14. The CDR3 sequence is CASSLDGTSSVGAFF. The CDR3, as DNA: TGCGCCAGCAGCTTGGACGGGACTAGTTCCGTAGGGGCGTTCTTC.

This clone was recorded only once. J is TRBJ1-2 and V is TRBV19; perhaps TRBD1 as D (5 bases). V was cut by 7 bases and J by 6 bases, with 18 bases left in between. Germline V gene sequence: CDR1 LNHDA, CDR2 SQIVND (reference sequence). The CDR3 has 14 residues. CDR3 in amino acids: CASISQEESDGYTF. For the CDR3, the DNA is TGTGCCAGTATCTCACAGGAAGAGTCGGATGGCTACACCTTC.

This clone has just one count. The genes are TRBV4-2 and TRBJ1-2, with a tentative D call TRBD1 (5 bases). There are 15 residues in the CDR3. CDR1 and CDR2 (germline): LGHNA, YNFKEQ. Trimming took 1 base from V and 1 from J, leaving 10 bases between them. CDR3 coding DNA: TGTGCCAGCAGCCAAGTCGAGACAGATAACTATGGCTACACCTTC. Translating gives CASSQVETDNYGYTF.